This TCR beta chain came from a study of post-analysis software for immune sequencing data. Study-wide background: Relapsing-remitting, secondary progressive and progressive-relapsing forms made up the multiple sclerosis disease courses. Study-wide results and caveats: Strong co-clustering by F measure was seen for same-batch samples. Elevated frequency relative to controls characterized four or five TRBV segments in patients, TRBV5-6, TRBV5-1 and TRBV20-1 among them. Multiple sclerosis patients showed significantly lower normalized Chao1 diversity than controls did.

Comments on this clonotype: Its matching antigen is unknown.

The CDR3 sequence is 13 residues long. Germline lookup yields CDR1 LGHDT and CDR2 YNNKEL (reference sequence). Trimming cost V 3 bases and J 9 bases; bases outside gene matches: 8. Unique molecular identifiers were built into the TCR beta cDNA libraries. Yield was roughly 0.5 million cDNA molecules from around 1 to 9.1 million T cells. TCRdb processed the PCR reads anew with MiXCR; each CDR3 protein has one entry. The top ten hold 4.6% of the sample, which has 740,000 or so distinct CDR3 sequences, around 53% seen once. V is TRBV3-1 and J is TRBJ2-7, with TRBD1 matching 7 bases. This TCR came from a girl aged 10 to 17 with multiple sclerosis. Sequencing used blood. The CDR3 coding sequence is TGTGCCAGCAGCCACGAAGGGACAGCCGGGCAGTACTTC. As protein: CASSHEGTAGQYF.